The 10 T cell receptor beta chains presented below share a single source sample, sequenced in a study of breast tumors, draining lymph nodes, adjacent tissues. TCRdb reanalysed the multiplex PCR reads using MiXCR and keeps one entry per CDR3 protein. The sample contains fewer than 200,000 distinct CDR3 sequences, more than 25% of which appear only once. Breast cancer patients provided tissue from their axillary draining lymph nodes. The specimen sequenced was axillary lymph node tissue. These receptors were taken from a female donor with breast cancer. Some clones in this sample may be carry-over from other donors' samples.

On this clonotype itself: A read error is possible here, since a much larger clone lies one base away. V is TRBV6-2 or TRBV6-3 and J is TRBJ2-5; weak D call: TRBD2 (5 bases). The germline V and J ends were trimmed by 11 bases and 5 bases, with 21 bases remaining between them. The germline V gene encodes CDR1 MNHEY and CDR2 SVGEGT. CDR3 length: 14 residues. The CDR3 DNA sequence: TGTGCCGGCAACTCGCGAAGCGGCGGGGAGACCCAGTACTTC. This gives the protein CAGNSRSGGETQYF.

Comment on this clonotype: It is likely a read error, because the conserved phenylalanine at the end of the CDR3 is missing. Because the CDR3's place on the DNA is in doubt, the DNA is left out and the CDR3 is given as listed by TCRdb. The chain links TRBV7-2 to TRBJ1-4. Germline CDR1 and CDR2: SGHTA and FQGNSA. The CDR3 spans 8 amino acids, including both terminal residues. The CDR3 protein is CASSLGGS.

This clonotype has at least ten counts. The V call is TRBV19, the J call TRBJ2-1, with D perhaps matching TRBD1 or TRBD2 (5 bases each). V lost 5 bases to trimming and J lost 2 bases, with 16 bases between them. Germline V gene data show CDR1 as LNHDA and CDR2 as SQIVND (reference sequence). This CDR3 contains 16 residues. The CDR3 DNA reads as TGTGCCAGTAGTCCCGGGCAGGGACGGACCTACAATGAGCAGTTCTTC. Translated: CASSPGQGRTYNEQFF.

This clonotype was found many times. V and J are TRBV2 and TRBJ1-5; D gene ambiguous. V was shortened by 4 bases and J by 5 bases, with 24 bases between the two germline ends. This CDR3 has 18 residues. Germline assignment: CDR1 SNHLY and CDR2 FYNNEI. DNA for the CDR3: TGTGCCAGCAGTGCCCCGTTAGAAATGGGGAGGGTATATCAGCCCCAGCATTTT. Translated, it gives CASSAPLEMGRVYQPQHF.

The chain employs TRBV7-9 and TRBJ2-5; TRBD1 matches at 7 bases. Gene TRBJ2-7 matches the end of the DNA better, so the J call may be wrong. Germline assignment: CDR1 SEHNR and CDR2 FQNEAQ (reference sequence). The CDR3 sequence is 13 residues long. In DNA, the CDR3 is TGTGCCAGCAGTGAAGGACAGGCCTACGAGCAGTACTTC. Amino acid sequence: CASSEGQAYEQYF.

This clonotype has at least ten counts. CDR3 DNA sequence: TGTGCCAGCAGCCCATTAGGTACCAAGGCAGCAGATACGCAGTATTTT. This translates into CASSPLGTKAADTQYF. The gene calls are TRBV28 and TRBJ2-3; D not resolved. Germline values: CDR1 MDHEN, CDR2 SYDVKM. The CDR3 covers 16 residues. V shed 6 bases and J shed 4 bases, with 20 bases lying between them.

This clonotype was counted many times. The gene calls are TRBV7-9 and TRBJ1-2, with D perhaps matching TRBD1 (5 bases). Germline CDR1 and CDR2: SEHNR and FQNEAQ (reference sequence). V shed 8 bases and J shed 3 bases, with 10 bases lying between them. The CDR3 sequence is 12 residues long. The CDR3 is CASLVGDYGYTF. The CDR3 DNA is TGTGCCAGCCTCGTGGGGGACTATGGCTACACCTTC.

This clonotype has ten or more counts. V usage is TRBV11-2 and J usage is TRBJ1-5, with unresolved D. CDR1 is SGHAT and CDR2 is FQNNGV in the germline V gene. The CDR3 contains 15 residues. The V and J ends lost 1 base and 0 bases respectively, with 7 bases between them. The CDR3 DNA follows: TGTGCCAGCAGCTTAGGAAGCTATAGCAATCAGCCCCAGCATTTT. Translated, it gives CASSLGSYSNQPQHF.

This clonotype occurred many times. The chain carries TRBV11-2 and TRBJ2-1, with TRBD1 matching over 8 bases. The J segment lost 4 bases and the V segment lost 4 bases, leaving 12 bases of the junction unmatched. Germline CDR1 and CDR2: SGHAT and FQNNGV. CDR3 length: 17 amino acids. CDR3 in DNA: TGTGCCAGCAGCTATCGCAGGACAGGGCTTTTGTACAATGAGCAGTTCTTC. Translated, it gives CASSYRRTGLLYNEQFF.

This clonotype was detected many times. V gene TRBV10-2 combines with J gene TRBJ2-3; D remains unclear. Looked up from germline, CDR1 is WSHSY and CDR2 is SAAADI. V was pared by 7 bases and J by 2 bases, with 10 bases between. The CDR3 spans 13 residues. The CDR3 bases are TGCGCCAGCACCCGGGCCACCACAGATACGCAGTATTTT. Translating gives CASTRATTDTQYF.